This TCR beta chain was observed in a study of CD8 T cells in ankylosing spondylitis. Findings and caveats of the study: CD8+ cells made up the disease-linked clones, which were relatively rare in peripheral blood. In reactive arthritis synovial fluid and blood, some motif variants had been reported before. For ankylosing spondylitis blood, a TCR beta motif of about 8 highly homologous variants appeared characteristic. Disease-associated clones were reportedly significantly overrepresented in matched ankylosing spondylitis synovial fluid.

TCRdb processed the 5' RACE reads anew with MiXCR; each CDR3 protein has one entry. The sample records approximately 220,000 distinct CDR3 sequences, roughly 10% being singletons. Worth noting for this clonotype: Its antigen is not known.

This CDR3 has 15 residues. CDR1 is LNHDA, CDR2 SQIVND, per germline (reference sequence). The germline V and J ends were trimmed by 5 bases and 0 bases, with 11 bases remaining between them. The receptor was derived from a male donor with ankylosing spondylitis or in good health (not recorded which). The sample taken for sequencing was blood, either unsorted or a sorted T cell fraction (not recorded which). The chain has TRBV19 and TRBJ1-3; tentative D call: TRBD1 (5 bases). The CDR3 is CASSSDTSSGNTIYF. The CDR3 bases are TGTGCCAGTAGTTCGGACACGAGCTCTGGAAACACCATATATTTT.